The present TCR beta chain was sequenced within a study of T-cell reconstitution after alpha-beta-depleted transplantation in children. Study outcomes and limitations: Several hundred expanded graft clones reportedly were the source of alpha-beta T cells about two months after transplant. Where some patients showed high TCRbeta diversity at day 60, it came from recipient T cells and thymic progenitors that had survived. T cells produced anew were the main source of T-cell counts and diversity one year after transplant.

The authors prepared the TCRbeta library with unique molecular identifiers. TCRdb re-analysed the PCR reads in MiXCR, keeping a single row per CDR3 protein. The repertoire consists of roughly 32,000 distinct CDR3 sequences, with approximately 6.5% occurring once and the leading ten covering over 20%. At least ten counts were recorded for this clonotype. Its antigen is not identified. The germline gene is not matched at one end of the junction; a read error may be the cause. From germline, CDR1 is DFQATT and CDR2 SNEGSKA (reference sequence). CDR3 length equals 11 residues. Source: peripheral blood, taken 60 days after TCRalphabeta/CD19-depleted stem cell transplant. This rearrangement joins TRBV20-1 to TRBJ2-7, with D perhaps TRBD1 (6 bases). The sequence was obtained from a child less than two years old who had a stem cell transplant for acute myeloid leukemia, so the T cells may come from the graft donor. CDR3 residues: CSARGGYEQYF. The CDR3 DNA is TGCAGTGCGAGAGGGGGCTACGAGCAGTACTTC.